A single sample is the source of the 29 T cell receptor beta chains below, sequenced in a study of blood T cell repertoires in COVID-19. TCRdb's copy holds only in-frame clones and misses some; the assay was immunoSEQ multiplex PCR. The sample holds 300,000 to 400,000 clones, around 87% seen once. Sequenced sample: peripheral blood. The receptors stem from a woman aged 45-65 years with COVID-19, enrolled during active disease.

The gene calls are TRBV5-1 and TRBJ2-7; D is perhaps TRBD2 (5 bases). CDR3 length equals 12 residues. Trimming shortened V by 0 bases and J by 5 bases, and 6 bases separated the two germline ends. The germline V gene encodes CDR1 SGHRS and CDR2 YFSETQ. The CDR3 sequence is CASSLVGDEQYF. Here the CDR3 DNA reads TGCGCCAGCAGCTTGGTGGGAGACGAGCAGTACTTC.

The chain couples TRBV21-1 to TRBJ2-5; the table's TRBD1 call for D was not verified on the DNA. TRBV21-1 is marked as a pseudogene. This CDR3 region has 23 residues. CDR3: CASSKRGSRRPQREGGNRETQYF. Here the CDR3 DNA reads TGTGCCAGCAGCAAACGTGGCTCGAGGCGGCCCCAGAGAGAAGGGGGCAACAGGGAGACCCAGTACTTC.

Only a few counts were recorded for this clone. V gene TRBV30 combines with J gene TRBJ2-1; 14 positions match TRBD2. The ends lost 3 bases at V and 6 bases at J; junction bases unmatched: 4. This CDR3 has 15 amino acids. Germline CDR1 reads GTSNPN; CDR2 reads SVGIG (reference sequence). CDR3 loop: CAWSKGLAGANEQFF. CDR3 sequence (DNA): TGTGCCTGGAGCAAGGGACTAGCGGGAGCCAATGAGCAGTTCTTC.

Note on this clone: Different DNA sequences within this sample yield the same CDR3. The rearrangement joins TRBV14 to TRBJ1-1; no firm D call. The CDR3 totals 14 residues. Trimming cost V 3 bases and J 0 bases, with 8 bases left between them. From germline, CDR1 is SGHDN and CDR2 FVKESK. The CDR3 bases are TGTGCCAGCAGCCAGCCGGGTATGAACACTGAAGCTTTCTTT. Residues: CASSQPGMNTEAFF.

The chain couples TRBV19 to TRBJ1-1; TRBD1 matches 9 bases. Unmatched junction bases numbered 7, after V lost 6 bases and J lost 5 bases. The germline V gene encodes CDR1 LNHDA and CDR2 SQIVND (reference sequence). This CDR3 region has 14 residues. CDR3 nucleotide sequence: TGTGCCAGTAGCATTGACAGGGGGGGGACTGAAGCTTTCTTT. Protein: CASSIDRGGTEAFF.

J is TRBJ2-1 and V is TRBV19; 8 nucleotides match TRBD1. This CDR3 is 16 amino acids long. Germline-derived CDR1 and CDR2 are LNHDA and SQIVND (reference sequence). J was trimmed by 6 bases and V by 6 bases; bases with no gene match: 13. CDR3 nucleotides: TGTGCCAGTAGCCCCCTGGACAGGGCATCTGGCAATGAGCAGTTCTTC. It yields the protein CASSPLDRASGNEQFF.

The chain has TRBV7-2 and TRBJ2-7; D is perhaps TRBD2 (6 bases). V was pared by 1 base and J by 4 bases, with 14 bases between. Germline lookup yields CDR1 SGHTA and CDR2 FQGNSA. The CDR3 length is 15 residues. CDR3 region: CASSLGPSGLYEQYF. CDR3 coding DNA: TGTGCCAGCAGCTTAGGACCCAGCGGGCTGTACGAGCAGTACTTC.

The rearrangement links TRBV11-2 to TRBJ1-2, with 7 bases matching TRBD1. This CDR3 is built from 14 residues. CDR1 SGHAT and CDR2 FQNNGV come from the germline V gene. Germline trimming cut 7 bases from V and 7 bases from J; bases unmatched to any gene: 12. The CDR3 DNA follows: TGTGCCAGCAACACCAACAGGGGCCGCGGTGGCTACACCTTC. As protein: CASNTNRGRGGYTF.

The chain uses TRBV5-8 and TRBJ2-5; the match to TRBD1 covers 9 bases. Trimming at V came to 4 bases and at J to 6 bases, leaving 7 bases not matched to a gene. Germline CDR1 is SGHTS and CDR2 is YDEGEE. This CDR3 comprises 14 residues. The CDR3 bases are TGTGCCAGCAGCCCTTACAGGGGGCTAAAGACCCAGTACTTC. This gives the protein CASSPYRGLKTQYF.

V is TRBV3-1 (or the pseudogene TRBV3-2) and J is TRBJ2-5, with D maybe TRBD2 (5 bases). The CDR3 is made up of 15 amino acids. Germline values: CDR1 LGHDT, CDR2 YNNKEL (reference sequence). Trimming cost V 0 bases and J 3 bases, with 11 bases left between them. This CDR3 reads CASSQDPSREETQYF. In DNA, the CDR3 is TGTGCCAGCAGCCAAGACCCGTCGAGGGAAGAGACCCAGTACTTC.

J is TRBJ1-2 and V is TRBV4-1, with D possibly being TRBD1 (5 bases). V lost 1 base and J lost 3, with 15 bases in between. This CDR3 has 16 amino acids. Germline-derived CDR1 and CDR2 are MGHRA and YSYEKL. The CDR3 DNA reads as TGCGCCAGCAGCCAAGGGTGGGGGGGTCTCGACTATGGCTACACCTTC. As protein: CASSQGWGGLDYGYTF.

The chain joins TRBV12-5 to TRBJ1-6; 8 nucleotides line up with TRBD1. Germline V gives CDR1 LGHNT, CDR2 FRNRAP. V shed 6 bases and J 0 bases; nucleotides not matched to a gene: 7. This CDR3 region has 17 residues. The CDR3 nucleotides read TGTGCTAGTGGACCAGGACAGGGCTTCTCCTATAATTCACCCCTCCACTTT. It specifies CASGPGQGFSYNSPLHF. Full variable domain (remainder filled in from reference TRBV12-5 and TRBJ1-6): DARVTQTPRHKVTEMGQEVTMRCQPILGHNTVFWYRQTMMQGLELLAYFRNRAPLDDSGMPKDRFSAEMPDATLATLKIQPSEPRDSAVYFCASGPGQGFSYNSPLHFGNGTRLTVT.

The chain employs TRBV19 and TRBJ1-2; TRBD1 agrees at 9 bases. The CDR3 is 14 amino acids. Trimming cost V 4 bases and J 9 bases; bases outside gene matches: 9. Germline CDR1 is LNHDA and CDR2 is SQIVND (reference sequence). The CDR3 reads CASSTSDRGLSYTF. The CDR3 DNA reads as TGTGCCAGTAGTACATCGGACAGGGGCCTAAGCTACACCTTC.

This chain joins TRBV11-3 and TRBJ2-2; 8 positions agree with TRBD2. The germline V gene encodes CDR1 SGHNT and CDR2 YENEEA. V shed 3 bases, J shed 4 bases, and the junction held 1 base outside the gene matches. The CDR3 is made up of 14 amino acids. CDR3 protein: CASSFAGGTGELFF. The CDR3 nucleotides are TGTGCCAGCAGCTTTGCGGGAGGCACCGGGGAGCTGTTTTTT.

The CDR3 nucleotides are TGTGCCAGCAGCCCACCTGCTAGGGGGAACACTGAAGCTTTCTTT. Translated, it gives CASSPPARGNTEAFF. The V gene is TRBV6-5, the J gene TRBJ1-1, with D possibly matching TRBD1 (5 bases). This CDR3 is built from 15 residues. Germline V gene sequence: CDR1 MNHEY, CDR2 SVGAGI. Trimming removed 6 bases from V and 1 base from J, with 15 bases in between.

This clone was seen only once. The chain combines TRBV19 with TRBJ2-1; 8 bases are shared with TRBD2. With 6 bases clipped from V and 2 bases from J, the junction kept 9 bases outside the gene matches. CDR3 length: 16 amino acids. Germline V gene data show CDR1 as LNHDA and CDR2 as SQIVND (reference sequence). The CDR3 protein is CASRGRSRGAYNEQFF. The CDR3 DNA reads TGTGCCAGTAGGGGGCGCTCGCGGGGGGCCTACAATGAGCAGTTCTTC.

The chain recombines TRBV27 with TRBJ2-7, with 9 bases aligning to TRBD2. Trimming took 2 bases from V and 2 from J; bases not matched to a gene: 7. The V gene's germline CDR1 is MNHEY and CDR2 SMNVEV (reference sequence). The CDR3 is 16 amino acids. The CDR3 DNA is TGTGCCAGCAGTTTACAACTAGCGGGTTCCACCTACGAGCAGTACTTC. Translated: CASSLQLAGSTYEQYF.

This clone was seen once. This rearrangement joins TRBV20-1 to TRBJ1-1; weak D call: TRBD1 (5 bases). The CDR3 spans 16 residues. V lost 3 bases and J 1 base, leaving 18 bases between the germline ends. Germline V gives CDR1 DFQATT, CDR2 SNEGSKA (reference sequence). The CDR3 DNA reads as TGCAGTGCTAGTTTCGGGGGGGTCGTATGGAACACTGAAGCTTTCTTT. Protein: CSASFGGVVWNTEAFF.

The V call is TRBV4-2, the J call TRBJ2-7; 9 bases align to TRBD2. The CDR3 length is 18 residues. J was trimmed by 0 bases and V by 0 bases; bases with no gene match: 9. Germline V CDR1 and CDR2: LGHNA, YNFKEQ. CDR3 loop: CASSQDGVLAGSSYEQYF. The CDR3 DNA follows: TGTGCCAGCAGCCAAGATGGGGTCCTAGCGGGAAGCTCCTACGAGCAGTACTTC.

The chain employs TRBV7-2 and TRBJ1-2; D unclear. Trimming removed 5 bases from V and 2 bases from J, with 15 bases in between. The CDR3 totals 15 residues. The germline V gene has CDR1 SGHTA and CDR2 FQGNSA. The CDR3 DNA follows: TGTGCCAGCAGCCGTGACAACCCCCGAAACTATGGCTACACCTTC. Translating gives CASSRDNPRNYGYTF.

The chain is built from TRBV5-4 and TRBJ1-1, with a tentative D call TRBD1 (6 bases). Looked up from germline, CDR1 is SGHNT and CDR2 is YYREEE (reference sequence). Trimming took 4 bases from V and 1 from J, leaving 11 bases between them. The CDR3 is 14 residues long. The DNA of the CDR3 is TGTGCCAGCAGCCCGACGGACAGGAACACTGAAGCTTTCTTT. It is translated as CASSPTDRNTEAFF.

V usage is TRBV11-2 and J usage is TRBJ2-3; tentative D call: TRBD2 (6 bases). V was cut by 1 base and J by 4 bases, with 12 bases left in between. The CDR3 is made up of 15 amino acids. Germline CDR1 SGHAT, CDR2 FQNNGV. CDR3 region: CASSLGDSSADTQYF. CDR3 in DNA: TGTGCCAGCAGCTTAGGAGATTCTAGCGCAGATACGCAGTATTTT.

The chain links TRBV6-5 to TRBJ1-1; possibly TRBD1 for D (5 bases). Per the germline V gene, CDR1 is MNHEY and CDR2 is SVGAGI. CDR3 size: 13 residues. Trimming pared 5 bases from V and 3 bases from J, leaving 10 bases between. In nucleotides, the CDR3 is TGTGCCAGCAGTAAGGGCAGGGACACTGAAGCTTTCTTT. It yields the protein CASSKGRDTEAFF.

The chain has TRBV30 and TRBJ1-4, with D possibly TRBD1 on 5 matching bases. Trimming took off 0 bases at V and 7 bases at J, with 12 bases between the two ends. The CDR3 contains 14 residues. The V gene's germline CDR1 is GTSNPN and CDR2 SVGIG (reference sequence). CDR3 sequence: CAWSVWQGGEKLFF. CDR3 in DNA: TGTGCCTGGAGTGTGTGGCAGGGTGGTGAAAAACTGTTTTTT.

This chain joins TRBV5-1 and TRBJ2-3; 8 nucleotides align to TRBD2. The junction had 3 bases not matched to a gene; V was cut back by 2 bases and J by 1 base. Germline V lookup: CDR1 SGHRS, CDR2 YFSETQ. This CDR3 is 15 amino acids long. The CDR3 nucleotides read TGCGCCAGCAGCTTAGCGGGAGACGGCACAGATACGCAGTATTTT. Amino acid sequence: CASSLAGDGTDTQYF.

The rearrangement uses TRBV27 and TRBJ2-2; tentatively, D is TRBD1 (6 bases). Trimming removed 6 bases at V and 2 bases at J, with 25 bases between. Looked up from germline, CDR1 is MNHEY and CDR2 is SMNVEV (reference sequence). CDR3 size: 19 residues. CDR3 sequence reads: CASRGMRSTGQTNTGELFF. The DNA of the CDR3 is TGTGCCAGCAGGGGAATGAGATCGACGGGACAAACTAACACCGGGGAGCTGTTTTTT.

This clone occurred once. This chain joins TRBV5-1 and TRBJ2-1, with 8 nucleotides matching TRBD1. After removal of 3 bases from V and 2 bases from J, the junction contained 10 bases not matched to a gene. The CDR3 extends over 17 amino acids. Germline V gene data show CDR1 as SGHRS and CDR2 as YFSETQ. CDR3 nucleotide sequence: TGCGCCAGCAGCTCAATCACCGGGACAGGACCCTACAATGAGCAGTTCTTC. Translation: CASSSITGTGPYNEQFF.

The chain recombines TRBV18 with TRBJ2-5; D is possibly TRBD2 (6 bases). The germline V gene has CDR1 KGHSH and CDR2 LQKENI. This CDR3 is 14 amino acids long. The V end lost 2 bases, the J end lost 3 bases, and 10 bases lay between the germline ends. The DNA of the CDR3 is TGTGCCAGCTCACCATTGGGCGGGGAAGAGACCCAGTACTTC. Translating gives CASSPLGGEETQYF.

This sequence joins TRBV4-1 and TRBJ1-6; D not resolved. The CDR3 covers 17 residues. The V gene's germline CDR1 is MGHRA and CDR2 YSYEKL. V lost 4 bases and J lost 6, with 19 bases in between. CDR3 nucleotides: TGCGCCAGCAGCCGGACCGGGGAACCGGAAATTAATTCACCCCTCCACTTT. It yields the protein CASSRTGEPEINSPLHF.